The rows below give T cell receptor beta chains drawn from one sample of a study of cytomegalovirus exposure and HLA in healthy donors. The repertoire was sequenced with immunoSEQ multiplex PCR; TCRdb's copy has only in-frame clones and lacks some. The sample includes 150,000 to 200,000 clones, approximately 84% of them seen just once. The specimen sequenced was PBMCs. These receptors originate from a girl under three years old in good health and CMV-seronegative. Each CDR3 is given with its conserved first and last residue. Each record gives: D gene, J gene, clone size, CDR3 length, V gene, CDR3 protein, CDR3 DNA. D genes are given only for firm matches. Not all rows give a size; the values are once, few, many and, for expanded clones, a class.

>TRBD1|TRBJ1-5|.|13|TRBV29-1
CSVQGASNQPQHF
TGCAGCGTTCAGGGGGCGAGCAATCAGCCCCAGCATTTT
>.|TRBJ1-1|.|13|TRBV29-1
CSVLPGMNTEAFF
TGCAGCGTTCTTCCAGGCATGAACACTGAAGCTTTCTTT
>TRBD2|TRBJ2-7|.|15|TRBV5-6
CASSWRTSGSYEQYF
TGTGCCAGCAGCTGGAGGACTAGCGGGAGCTACGAGCAGTACTTC
>TRBD2|TRBJ2-3|.|17|TRBV27
CASRQRGNTWEGDTQYF
TGTGCCAGCAGACAGCGGGGGAACACCTGGGAGGGAGATACGCAGTATTTT
>.|TRBJ2-7|.|13|TRBV18
CASSPGNRREQYF
TGTGCCAGCTCACCAGGCAACCGCAGGGAGCAGTACTTC
>.|TRBJ2-2|.|15|TRBV7-8
CASRSTGAVAGELFF
TGTGCCAGCAGGTCTACTGGGGCAGTAGCCGGGGAGCTGTTTTTT
>TRBD1|TRBJ1-1|.|17|TRBV9
CASSEGAHRGQNTEAFF
TGTGCCAGCAGCGAGGGGGCCCACAGGGGCCAGAACACTGAAGCTTTCTTT
>TRBD1|TRBJ1-4|.|15|TRBV7-9
CASSPPGQGNEKLFF
TGTGCCAGCAGCCCCCCGGGACAGGGGAATGAAAAACTGTTTTTT
>.|TRBJ1-2|.|16|TRBV13
CASSPQQGRFNYGYTF
TGTGCCAGCAGCCCACAACAGGGAAGGTTCAACTATGGCTACACCTTC
>.|TRBJ1-1|.|13|TRBV29-1
CSVVRRLNTEAFF
TGCAGCGTTGTGAGGAGGCTGAACACTGAAGCTTTCTTT
>TRBD1|TRBJ2-3|.|16|TRBV29-1
CSVEGNRGQNTDTQYF
TGCAGCGTTGAAGGGAACAGGGGGCAAAACACAGATACGCAGTATTTT
>.|TRBJ2-7|once|13|TRBV5-1
CASSLAAGYEQYF
TGCGCCAGCAGCTTGGCCGCGGGCTACGAGCAGTACTTC
>.|TRBJ2-7|.|15|TRBV6-1
CASSEISGSYYEQYF
TGTGCCAGCAGTGAAATCTCAGGCTCGTACTACGAGCAGTACTTC
>TRBD2|TRBJ2-3|.|17|TRBV4-3
CASSQDLLLAGTDTQYF
TGCGCCAGCAGCCAAGATCTTCTGCTAGCGGGCACAGATACGCAGTATTTT
>TRBD1|TRBJ2-3|.|15|TRBV5-4
CASRATGTATDTQYF
TGTGCCAGCAGGGCGACCGGGACAGCCACAGATACGCAGTATTTT
>.|TRBJ2-2|.|16|TRBV5-4
CASSLGSGIGTGELFF
TGTGCCAGCAGCCTAGGTTCGGGGATAGGCACCGGGGAGCTGTTTTTT
>TRBD2|TRBJ2-3|.|14|TRBV4-3
CASSPRTSADTQYF
TGCGCCAGCAGCCCAAGGACTAGCGCAGATACGCAGTATTTT
>.|TRBJ1-1|.|16|TRBV10-2
CASSDPGGVTNTEAFF
TGCGCCAGCAGTGACCCCGGCGGGGTTACGAACACTGAAGCTTTCTTT
>.|TRBJ2-6|.|15|TRBV27
CASSFGGSGANVLTF
TGTGCCAGCTCCTTCGGGGGATCAGGGGCCAACGTCCTGACTTTC
>.|TRBJ1-2|.|16|TRBV6-5
CASSYAPAGGFDGYTF
TGTGCCAGCAGTTACGCCCCGGCCGGCGGGTTCGATGGCTACACCTTC
>.|TRBJ2-7|.|17|TRBV19
CASWFDRRKGRNHEQYF
TGTGCCAGTTGGTTCGACAGGCGAAAAGGTAGGAACCACGAGCAGTACTTC
>.|TRBJ2-2|.|13|TRBV6-1
CASSDQGAGELFF
TGTGCCAGCAGTGACCAAGGGGCCGGGGAGCTGTTTTTT
>TRBD1|TRBJ2-7|once|14|TRBV7-2
CASSPRGQSHEQYF
TGTGCCAGCAGCCCCCGGGGACAGTCACACGAGCAGTACTTC
>.|TRBJ1-1|few|14|TRBV5-1
CASSLTGTNTEAFF
TGCGCCAGCAGCTTAACAGGGACGAACACTGAAGCTTTCTTT
>TRBD2|TRBJ2-1|.|15|TRBV9
CASSSSGSSYNEQFF
TGTGCCAGCAGCAGTAGCGGGAGCTCCTACAATGAGCAGTTCTTC
>.|TRBJ1-2|.|15|TRBV4-3
CASSQMRGANYGYTF
TGCGCCAGCAGCCAAATGCGGGGAGCTAACTATGGCTACACCTTC
>.|TRBJ2-7|.|13|TRBV4-2
CASSQDSGYEQYF
TGTGCCAGCAGCCAAGATTCAGGCTACGAGCAGTACTTC
>TRBD1|TRBJ2-7|.|14|TRBV5-1
CASSVTGGFNEQYF
TGCGCCAGCAGCGTTACAGGGGGCTTTAACGAGCAGTACTTC
>.|TRBJ2-7|.|15|TRBV4-1
CASSQDRTSLGEQYF
TGCGCCAGCAGCCAAGACCGGACATCGTTGGGCGAGCAGTACTTC
>.|TRBJ2-7|.|15|TRBV7-2
CASSLTGVVPYEQYF
TGTGCCAGCAGCTTAACGGGAGTAGTCCCCTACGAGCAGTACTTC
>.|TRBJ2-7|.|12|TRBV2
CASSGQTYEQYF
TGTGCCAGCAGTGGACAAACCTACGAGCAGTACTTC
>.|TRBJ1-5|.|15|TRBV6-1
CASSEGASLHQPQHF
TGTGCCAGCAGTGAAGGGGCATCCCTCCACCAGCCCCAGCATTTT
>.|TRBJ2-3|.|14|TRBV5-6
CASRRPRGSDTQYF
TGTGCCAGCAGGCGCCCCAGAGGTTCAGATACGCAGTATTTT
>.|TRBJ1-4|few|15|TRBV4-2
CASSQIEGDDEKLFF
TGTGCCAGCAGCCAAATTGAGGGGGATGATGAAAAACTGTTTTTT
>.|TRBJ1-1|.|19|TRBV21-1
CASSKGDRVGGLGRTEAFF
TGTGCCAGCAGCAAAGGCGATAGGGTAGGGGGCCTTGGACGCACTGAAGCTTTCTTT
>.|TRBJ2-1|.|15|TRBV6-1
CASSVGLPTYNEQFF
TGTGCCAGCAGCGTGGGACTTCCCACCTACAATGAGCAGTTCTTC
>.|TRBJ1-1|.|16|TRBV19
CASSIDLLVGNTEAFF
TGTGCCAGTAGTATAGATCTTCTGGTCGGGAACACTGAAGCTTTCTTT
>TRBD2|TRBJ2-1|.|14|TRBV30
CAWSSGGGSDEQFF
TGTGCCTGGAGTAGCGGGGGGGGCTCGGATGAGCAGTTCTTC
>TRBD1|TRBJ1-3|.|14|TRBV5-1
CASSASGGGNTIYF
TGCGCCAGCAGCGCCTCAGGGGGAGGAAACACCATATATTTT